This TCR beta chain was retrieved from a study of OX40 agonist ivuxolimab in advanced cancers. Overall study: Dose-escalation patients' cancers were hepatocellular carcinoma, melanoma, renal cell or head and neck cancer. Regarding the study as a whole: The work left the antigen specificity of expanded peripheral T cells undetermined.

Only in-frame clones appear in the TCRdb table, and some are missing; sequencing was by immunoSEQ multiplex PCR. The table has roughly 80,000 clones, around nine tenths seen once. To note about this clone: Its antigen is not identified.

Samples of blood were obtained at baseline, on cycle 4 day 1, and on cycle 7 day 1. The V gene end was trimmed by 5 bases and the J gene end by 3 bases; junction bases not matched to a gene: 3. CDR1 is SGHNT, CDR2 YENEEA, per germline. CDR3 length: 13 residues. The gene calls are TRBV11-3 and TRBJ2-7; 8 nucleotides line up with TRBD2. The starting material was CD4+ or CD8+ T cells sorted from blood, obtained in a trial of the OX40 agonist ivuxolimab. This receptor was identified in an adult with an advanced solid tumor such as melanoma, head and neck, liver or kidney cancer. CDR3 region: CASSMGLVYEQYF. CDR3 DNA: TGTGCCAGCAGCATGGGACTAGTCTACGAGCAGTACTTC.